This is a list of T cell receptor beta chains from one sample in a study of T cell changes during pregnancy in multiple sclerosis. TCRdb keeps only in-frame clones here, not all; method: immunoSEQ multiplex PCR. Seen here are over 55,000 clones, 85% to 90% observed once, and the top ten hold 8% to 10%. This sample comprised peripheral blood, obtained after pregnancy. These receptors originate from a female donor in good health, enrolled as a control in a pregnancy study. The CDR3 runs from the conserved cysteine through the conserved F or W. The D gene is left open where the match is weak. A clone size is listed for some rows: how often the clone was seen (once, few, many), or a class if it is expanded.

V	D	size	J	DNA	CDR3
TRBV18	NA	NA	TRBJ1-4	TGTGCCAGCTCACCGGGAGGAGGGGCGGAAAAACTGTTTTTT	CASSPGGGAEKLFF
TRBV7-9	TRBD2	NA	TRBJ2-7	TGTGCCAGCAGCCATGCTAGCGGAGCGACCTACGAGCAGTACTTC	CASSHASGATYEQYF
TRBV6-5	NA	NA	TRBJ1-2	TGTGCCAGCAGCCCAGCGGCCTCAGGTGGCTACACCTTC	CASSPAASGGYTF
TRBV12-5	NA	NA	TRBJ1-1	TGTGCTAGTGGTGGAGGTGTGGGAGGGACTGAAGCTTTCTTT	CASGGGVGGTEAFF
TRBV7-9	NA	NA	TRBJ2-3	TGTGCCAGCATGCTAGTTGGCACAGATACGCAGTATTTT	CASMLVGTDTQYF
TRBV4-3	TRBD1	NA	TRBJ1-3	TGCGCCAGCAGCCAACTGGGACAGGACTTATCTGGAAACACCATATATTTT	CASSQLGQDLSGNTIYF
TRBV18	NA	NA	TRBJ1-2	TGTGCCAGCTCACCGGTGACAGGAACTTTCAACTATGGCTACACCTTC	CASSPVTGTFNYGYTF
TRBV29-1	NA	NA	TRBJ1-3	TGCAGCGTTGAAGATACGGGAGGAAACACCATATATTTT	CSVEDTGGNTIYF
TRBV7-6	NA	few	TRBJ1-2	TGTGCCAGCAGCTTAGGAGGGAACTATGGCTACACCTTC	CASSLGGNYGYTF
TRBV5-1	NA	few	TRBJ2-5	TGCGCCAGCAGCTTGGGTCAGAAACCTCAAGAGACCCAGTACTTC	CASSLGQKPQETQYF
TRBV11-3	TRBD2	NA	TRBJ2-1	TGTGCCAGCAGCTCGGGGGGACTCCACAATGAGCAGTTCTTC	CASSSGGLHNEQFF
TRBV6-5	TRBD1	NA	TRBJ1-1	TGTGCCAGCAAGGTGGGACAGCTGAACACTGAAGCTTTCTTT	CASKVGQLNTEAFF
TRBV19	NA	NA	TRBJ1-5	TGTGCCACCGGGGGGGACCGGACCCAAGGGGAGCCCCAGCATTTT	CATGGDRTQGEPQHF
TRBV10-3	NA	NA	TRBJ1-2	TGTGCCATCAGTGAGTCGGATCGCGGCTATGGCTACACCTTC	CAISESDRGYGYTF
TRBV6-1	TRBD2	NA	TRBJ2-1	TGTGCCAGCAGTGCACCGGGACTACCTAACAATGAGCAGTTCTTC	CASSAPGLPNNEQFF
TRBV4-1	TRBD1	NA	TRBJ1-2	TGCGCCAGCAGCCAAGCGACAGGGAACTATGGCTACACCTTC	CASSQATGNYGYTF
TRBV7-2	NA	once	TRBJ1-1	TGTGCCAGCAGCTTATCTCGGGGTGAGACTGAAGCTTTCTTT	CASSLSRGETEAFF
TRBV5-8	NA	NA	TRBJ1-2	TGTGCCAGCAGCCTCAGGGCATCCTATGGCTACACCTTC	CASSLRASYGYTF
TRBV2	TRBD1	NA	TRBJ2-7	TGTGCCAGTGACAGGGTATACGAGCAGTACTTC	CASDRVYEQYF
TRBV5-1	TRBD2	NA	TRBJ2-3	TGCGCCAGCAGATGGTCAGCGGGGGGCAACACAGATACGCAGTATTTT	CASRWSAGGNTDTQYF
TRBV14	NA	NA	TRBJ2-2	TGTGCCAGCAGCCATCGGTCTAACACCGGGGAGCTGTTTTTT	CASSHRSNTGELFF
TRBV7-9	NA	once	TRBJ1-3	TGTGCCAGCAGCTTACCCCAGGGGCCTGGAAACACCATATATTTT	CASSLPQGPGNTIYF
TRBV18	NA	NA	TRBJ2-1	TGTGCCAGCTCACCAGTCCAGGGTTATGAGCAGTTCTTC	CASSPVQGYEQFF
TRBV7-6	TRBD2	once	TRBJ2-3	TGTGCCAGCAGCTTAGGAGCGGGAGTATTCTCAGATACGCAGTATTTT	CASSLGAGVFSDTQYF
TRBV5-1	NA	NA	TRBJ2-7	TGCGCCAGCAGCTTGGGGGGCTTTATATCCTACGAGCAGTACTTC	CASSLGGFISYEQYF
TRBV6-1	NA	NA	TRBJ2-7	TGTGCCAGCAGGGGCGTACGGGGAGGCAACGAGCAGTACTTC	CASRGVRGGNEQYF
TRBV25-1	NA	many	TRBJ1-1	TGTGCCAGCAGTGAAGGAGGGGAAGCTTTCTTT	CASSEGGEAFF
TRBV30	NA	NA	TRBJ1-2	TGTGCCTGGAGAGGGGGTTGGCAAGGTGGCTACACCTTC	CAWRGGWQGGYTF
TRBV30	NA	NA	TRBJ1-6	TGTGCCTGGAACCAGAGGTGGCGCGATAGTTCACCCCTCCACTTT	CAWNQRWRDSSPLHF
TRBV9	NA	NA	TRBJ1-4	TGTGCCAGCAGCCCGAGAGGGACAACTAATGAAAAACTGTTTTTT	CASSPRGTTNEKLFF
TRBV15	NA	NA	TRBJ2-2	TGTGCCACCAGCAGAGTTAACGGGGAGCTGTTTTTT	CATSRVNGELFF
TRBV5-1	TRBD1	NA	TRBJ1-5	TGCGCCAGCAGCTTGGCCTCAGGGGGTGATCAGCCCCAGCATTTT	CASSLASGGDQPQHF
TRBV18	NA	NA	TRBJ1-2	TGTGCCAGCTCAGGTTCGGGGGGCAAGGACTATGGCTACACCTTC	CASSGSGGKDYGYTF
TRBV6-6	TRBD2	once	TRBJ2-1	TGTGCCAGCAGTCGGACTAGGGACAATGAGCAGTTCTTC	CASSRTRDNEQFF
TRBV11-2	TRBD2	NA	TRBJ2-3	TGTGCCAGCAGCTTAGACCCCGGACTAGCGGGCACAGATACGCAGTATTTT	CASSLDPGLAGTDTQYF
TRBV6-1	TRBD1	NA	TRBJ1-4	TGTGCCAGCAGTGAAGCCGGACAGGTTGGGAGAAAACTGTTTTTT	CASSEAGQVGRKLFF
TRBV18	NA	NA	TRBJ2-7	TGTGCCAGCTCACCGAGCTTGGCAGGCTACGAGCAGTACTTC	CASSPSLAGYEQYF
TRBV6-1	TRBD2	NA	TRBJ2-3	TGTGCCAGCAGTGAAACTAGCGGGGGGGTATGGGATACGCAGTATTTT	CASSETSGGVWDTQYF
TRBV6-5	NA	NA	TRBJ2-4	TGTGCCAGCAGTTTGGGAGGAGCCTCCAAAAACATTCAGTACTTC	CASSLGGASKNIQYF
TRBV19	TRBD1	NA	TRBJ1-1	TGTGCCAGTAGTATACGCGGACAGGGGAACACTGAAGCTTTCTTT	CASSIRGQGNTEAFF
TRBV14	NA	NA	TRBJ2-1	TGTGCCAGCAGCCAAGATTCGGACAATGAGCAGTTCTTC	CASSQDSDNEQFF
TRBV5-1	TRBD2	NA	TRBJ2-7	TGCGCCAGCAGCGAACCTGGGAGGGACGAGCAGTACTTC	CASSEPGRDEQYF
TRBV30	NA	NA	TRBJ2-7	TGTGCCTGGAGTGCCGACAGTTGGTCGTTCTACGAGCAGTACTTC	CAWSADSWSFYEQYF
TRBV30	NA	NA	TRBJ1-5	TGTGCCTGGAGCTCAGGGCGCGATCAGCCCCAGCATTTT	CAWSSGRDQPQHF